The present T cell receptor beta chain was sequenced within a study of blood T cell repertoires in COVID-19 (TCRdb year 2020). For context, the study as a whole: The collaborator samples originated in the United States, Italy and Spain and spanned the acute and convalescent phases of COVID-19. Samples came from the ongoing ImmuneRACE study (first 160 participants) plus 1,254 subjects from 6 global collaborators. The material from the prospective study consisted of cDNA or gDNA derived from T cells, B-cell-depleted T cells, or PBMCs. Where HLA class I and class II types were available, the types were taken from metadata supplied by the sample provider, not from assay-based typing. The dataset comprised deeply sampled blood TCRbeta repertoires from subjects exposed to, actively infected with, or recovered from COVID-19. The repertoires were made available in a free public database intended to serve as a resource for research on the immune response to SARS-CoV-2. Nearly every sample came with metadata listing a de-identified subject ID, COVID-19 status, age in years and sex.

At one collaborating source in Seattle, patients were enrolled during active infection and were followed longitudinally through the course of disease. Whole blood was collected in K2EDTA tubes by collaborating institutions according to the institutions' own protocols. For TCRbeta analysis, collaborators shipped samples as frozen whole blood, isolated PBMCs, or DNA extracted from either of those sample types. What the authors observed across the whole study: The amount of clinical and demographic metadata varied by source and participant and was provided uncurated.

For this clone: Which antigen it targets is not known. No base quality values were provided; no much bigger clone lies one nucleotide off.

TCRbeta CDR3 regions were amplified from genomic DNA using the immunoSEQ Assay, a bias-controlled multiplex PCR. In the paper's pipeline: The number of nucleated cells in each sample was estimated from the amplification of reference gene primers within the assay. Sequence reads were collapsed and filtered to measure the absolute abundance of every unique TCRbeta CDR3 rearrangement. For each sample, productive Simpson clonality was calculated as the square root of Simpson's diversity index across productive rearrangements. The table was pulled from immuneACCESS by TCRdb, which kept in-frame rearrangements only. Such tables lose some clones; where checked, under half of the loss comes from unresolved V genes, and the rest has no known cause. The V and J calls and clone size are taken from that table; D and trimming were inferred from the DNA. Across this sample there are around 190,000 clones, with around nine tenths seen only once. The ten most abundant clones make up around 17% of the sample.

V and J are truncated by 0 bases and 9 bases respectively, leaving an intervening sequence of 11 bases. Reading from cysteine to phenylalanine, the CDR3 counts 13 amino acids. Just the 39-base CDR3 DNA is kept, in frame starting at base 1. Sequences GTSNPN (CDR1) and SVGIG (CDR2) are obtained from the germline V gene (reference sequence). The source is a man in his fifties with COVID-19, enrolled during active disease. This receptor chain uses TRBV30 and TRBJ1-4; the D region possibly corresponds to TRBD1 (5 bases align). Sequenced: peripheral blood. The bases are TGTGCCTGGAGTGTAAGCCAGGGTAAAAAACTGTTTTTT. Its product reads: CAWSVSQGKKLFF.